A single sample gave rise to the 28 T cell receptor beta chains below, sequenced in a study of OX40 agonist ivuxolimab in advanced cancers. Assay used: immunoSEQ multiplex PCR; TCRdb lists only in-frame clones, some missing. The sample yields 25,000 to 35,000 clones, 74% seen once. The sequenced sample was CD4+ or CD8+ T cells sorted from blood, obtained in a trial of the OX40 agonist ivuxolimab. Receptors were obtained from an adult with an advanced solid tumor such as melanoma, head and neck, liver or kidney cancer.

Sample share makes this clone medium-sized. The chain uses TRBV5-8 and TRBJ1-5; 7 bases agree with TRBD1. The V and J ends lost 1 base and 7 bases, in that order; junction bases with no gene match: 5. The CDR3 covers 14 residues. Germline values: CDR1 SGHTS, CDR2 YDEGEE. The CDR3 sequence is CASSLRQGGQPQHF. The CDR3 bases are TGTGCCAGCAGCTTGAGACAGGGAGGCCAGCCCCAGCATTTT.

The chain has TRBV18 and TRBJ1-2; D unresolved. This CDR3 is 15 amino acids long. Between the trimmed V and J ends, which lost 2 bases and 8 bases, there was a span of 18 bases. CDR1 is KGHSH, CDR2 LQKENI, per germline. CDR3 protein: CASSPNTGPWGGYTF. CDR3 bases: TGTGCCAGCTCACCAAACACGGGCCCGTGGGGAGGCTACACCTTC.

This chain joins TRBV30 and TRBJ2-5, with D perhaps given as TRBD1 or TRBD2 (5 bases each). CDR3 length: 13 residues. In germline, CDR1 is GTSNPN, CDR2 SVGIG (reference sequence). With 0 bases removed from V and 5 bases from J, the gap between germline ends came to 10 bases. The chain's CDR3 is CAWSVRGVETQYF. The CDR3 DNA is TGTGCCTGGAGTGTACGAGGGGTGGAGACCCAGTACTTC. The whole variable domain, remainder taken from reference TRBV30 and TRBJ2-5, is SQTIHQWPATLVQPVGSPLSLECTVEGTSNPNLYWYRQAAGRGLQLLFYSVGIGQISSEVPQNLSASRPQDRQFILSSKKLLLSDSGFYLCAWSVRGVETQYFGPGTRLLVL.

The chain joins TRBV9 to TRBJ2-4; unclear D gene. V gave up 0 bases and J gave up 5 bases, with 9 bases separating them. This CDR3 contains 14 residues. Germline V gives CDR1 SGDLS, CDR2 YYNGEE. The DNA for the CDR3 is TGTGCCAGCAGCGTAGGACGGCTCGAAAACATTCAGTACTTC. Amino acids: CASSVGRLENIQYF. Complete variable domain (other parts from reference TRBV9 and TRBJ2-4): DSGVTQTPKHLITATGQRVTLRCSPRSGDLSVYWYQQSLDQGLQFLIQYYNGEERAKGNILERFSAQQFPDLHSELNLSSLELGDSALYFCASSVGRLENIQYFGAGTRLSVL.

This chain connects TRBV29-1 to TRBJ2-1; 9 bases line up with TRBD2. J lost 4 bases, V lost 2 bases, and 3 bases had no gene match. The germline V gene encodes CDR1 SQVTM and CDR2 ANQGSEA. This CDR3 contains 14 residues. CDR3 sequence reads: CSVELAGLYNEQFF. CDR3 DNA: TGCAGCGTTGAACTAGCGGGGTTATACAATGAGCAGTTCTTC.

The chain carries TRBV4-1 and TRBJ2-5; D is unclear. V was pared by 6 bases and J by 11 bases, with 19 bases between. The V gene's germline CDR1 is MGHRA and CDR2 YSYEKL. The CDR3 consists of 13 residues. CDR3 in DNA: TGCGCCAGCAGTCTGGTGGAAGGTGACGGGCAGTACTTC. As protein: CASSLVEGDGQYF.

The V call is TRBV18, the J call TRBJ1-1, with 9 bases that match TRBD1. Per germline, CDR1 KGHSH and CDR2 LQKENI. The trim removed 5 bases at V and 8 bases at J, leaving 6 bases unmatched. The CDR3 is 13 residues long. CDR3 amino acids: CASSTTGGREAFF. The CDR3, as DNA: TGTGCCAGCTCAACCACAGGGGGCCGGGAAGCTTTCTTT. Combining the CDR3 with reference TRBV18 and TRBJ1-1 gives the whole variable domain NAGVMQNPRHLVRRRGQEARLRCSPMKGHSHVYWYRQLPEEGLKFMVYLQKENIIDESGMPKERFSAEFPKEGPSILRIQQVVRGDSAAYFCASSTTGGREAFFGQGTRLTVV.

The chain employs TRBV2 and TRBJ1-6; unclear D gene. V dropped 11 bases and J dropped 10 bases, with 18 bases sitting between them. Germline CDR1 and CDR2: SNHLY and FYNNEI. The CDR3 sequence is 13 residues long. The CDR3 DNA is TGTGCCGGATTCCTACAACGTGGGTCACCCCTCCACTTT. This codes for CAGFLQRGSPLHF.

The rearrangement links TRBV5-1 to TRBJ1-3; no reliable D call. The CDR3 has 16 amino acids. Trimming cost V 1 base and J 0 bases, with 11 bases left between them. CDR1 SGHRS and CDR2 YFSETQ come from the germline V gene. CDR3 in amino acids: CASSLSPAGSGNTIYF. CDR3 DNA sequence: TGCGCCAGCAGCTTGTCACCCGCCGGCTCTGGAAACACCATATATTTT. The whole variable domain, filled in from reference TRBV5-1 and TRBJ1-3, reads KAGVTQTPRYLIKTRGQQVTLSCSPISGHRSVSWYQQTPGQGLQFLFEYFSETQRNKGNFPGRFSGRQFSNSRSEMNVSTLELGDSALYLCASSLSPAGSGNTIYFGEGSWLTVV.

The chain uses TRBV11-3 and TRBJ2-3, with D possibly matching TRBD1 (6 bases). CDR3 length equals 14 residues. CDR1 and CDR2 (germline): SGHNT, YENEEA. The ends were cut back, 5 bases at V and 4 bases at J, with 13 bases in the middle. The DNA for the CDR3 is TGTGCCAGCAGCCCAGTCAGGGGCGCAGATACGCAGTATTTT. Translating gives CASSPVRGADTQYF.

The chain employs TRBV7-2 and TRBJ2-1; 9 positions agree with TRBD1. V lost 5 bases, J lost 7 bases, and 12 bases stayed unmatched. CDR1 is SGHTA, CDR2 FQGNSA, per germline. This CDR3 has 16 amino acids. The CDR3 protein is CASSPTPGQGGNEQFF. The CDR3 DNA is TGTGCCAGCAGCCCCACTCCGGGACAGGGAGGGAATGAGCAGTTCTTC. Based on the CDR3 plus reference TRBV7-2 and TRBJ2-1, the full variable domain is GAGVSQSPSNKVTEKGKDVELRCDPISGHTALYWYRQSLGQGLEFLIYFQGNSAPDKSGLPSDRFSAERTGGSVSTLTIQRTQQEDSAVYLCASSPTPGQGGNEQFFGPGTRLTVL.

This clone was found once. The chain is built from TRBV6-1 and TRBJ2-3; possible D gene TRBD2, 6 bases. This CDR3 comprises 14 residues. V shed 6 bases and J shed 1 base, with 11 bases lying between them. CDR1 is MNHNS and CDR2 is SASEGT in the germline V gene. As DNA, the CDR3 is TGTGCCAGCAGCCCCTGGGGGGGCACAGATACGCAGTATTTT. It specifies CASSPWGGTDTQYF.

The rearrangement uses TRBV5-1 and TRBJ1-5; 7 nucleotides match TRBD1. There are 22 residues in the CDR3. Germline assignment: CDR1 SGHRS and CDR2 YFSETQ. Trimming took 0 bases from V and 5 from J; bases not matched to a gene: 26. CDR3 sequence reads: CASSLVSGTVAILGGSYQPQHF. The DNA for the CDR3 is TGCGCCAGCAGCTTGGTTTCCGGGACAGTGGCGATTTTGGGGGGGTCATATCAGCCCCAGCATTTT.

This clone showed up just a few times. The chain carries TRBV29-1 and TRBJ1-3, with D perhaps TRBD1 (5 bases). This CDR3 region has 14 residues. V was shortened by 4 bases and J by 2 bases, with 12 bases between the two germline ends. Per germline, CDR1 SQVTM and CDR2 ANQGSEA. This CDR3 reads CSVVRVGAGNTIYF. CDR3 nucleotides: TGCAGCGTTGTGAGGGTAGGGGCTGGAAACACCATATATTTT.

The CDR3 nucleotides are TGTGCCAGCAGTTTAGCTTCTGGGAGATACTATGGCTACACCTTC. Translating it yields CASSLASGRYYGYTF. This chain joins TRBV6-5 and TRBJ1-2; D is undetermined. The CDR3 is 15 amino acids. In germline, CDR1 is MNHEY, CDR2 SVGAGI. V dropped 4 bases and J dropped 3 bases, with 15 bases sitting between them.

The rearrangement joins TRBV6-5 to TRBJ2-3, with D perhaps given as TRBD1 or TRBD2 (5 bases each). Germline V lookup: CDR1 MNHEY, CDR2 SVGAGI. The V and J ends lost 0 bases and 3 bases respectively, with 13 bases between them. There are 16 residues in the CDR3. As DNA, the CDR3 is TGTGCCAGCAGTTACTCGATTCCGTGGGGGACAGATACGCAGTATTTT. This encodes CASSYSIPWGTDTQYF.

The rearrangement uses TRBV30 and TRBJ1-1, with 7 bases aligning to TRBD1. J lost 3 bases, V lost 5 bases, and 6 bases had no gene match. The CDR3 runs 13 residues. Germline V gene data show CDR1 as GTSNPN and CDR2 as SVGIG (reference sequence). The CDR3 region has the DNA TGTGCCTGGTTACAGGGGCGGTACACTGAAGCTTTCTTT. It encodes CAWLQGRYTEAFF. The whole variable domain, remainder taken from reference TRBV30 and TRBJ1-1, is SQTIHQWPATLVQPVGSPLSLECTVEGTSNPNLYWYRQAAGRGLQLLFYSVGIGQISSEVPQNLSASRPQDRQFILSSKKLLLSDSGFYLCAWLQGRYTEAFFGQGTRLTVV.

This clone was counted only a few times. At one of its ends the junction is not consistent with the germline gene, which may arise from a read error. The chain combines TRBV9 with TRBJ1-2; D remains ambiguous. CDR1 SGDLS and CDR2 YYNGEE come from the germline V gene. This CDR3 spans 12 amino acids. In nucleotides, the CDR3 is TGTGCCAGCAGCAGAGATTCCGGACGGCTCGCCTTC. It translates to CASSRDSGRLAF.

The chain recombines TRBV2 with TRBJ1-1; the D gene is possibly TRBD1 (5 bases). Germline V gene data show CDR1 as SNHLY and CDR2 as FYNNEI. V was clipped by 0 bases and J by 11 bases, with 13 bases between them. CDR3 size: 13 residues. The CDR3 DNA follows: TGTGCCAGCAGTGAAGCGCTGGGGGGATGGGCTTTCTTT. This codes for CASSEALGGWAFF.

The chain has TRBV7-8 and TRBJ2-2; 7 nucleotides align to TRBD1. The CDR3 is made up of 17 amino acids. Germline assignment: CDR1 SGHVS and CDR2 FQNEAQ. The V gene end was trimmed by 5 bases and the J gene end by 3 bases; junction bases not matched to a gene: 12. The CDR3 region is CASSPPIRDRHTGELFF. In DNA form, the CDR3 reads TGTGCCAGCAGCCCCCCGATCAGGGACAGACACACCGGGGAGCTGTTTTTT.

The chain is built from TRBV7-9 and TRBJ1-5, with no clear D. V dropped 3 bases and J dropped 1 base, with 10 bases sitting between them. The CDR3 sequence is 15 residues long. Germline CDR1 is SEHNR and CDR2 is FQNEAQ (reference sequence). For the CDR3, the DNA is TGTGCCAGCAGCTTTGGAGGAGGGAGCAATCAGCCCCAGCATTTT. Translated: CASSFGGGSNQPQHF.

This sequence joins TRBV10-2 and TRBJ2-5, with no clear D. The CDR3 runs to 13 residues. V was clipped by 4 bases and J by 5 bases, with 11 bases between them. Germline-derived CDR1 and CDR2 are WSHSY and SAAADI. CDR3 DNA sequence: TGCGCCAGCAGTGTCGCGGCTTTGGAGACCCAGTACTTC. Translated: CASSVAALETQYF.

The chain is built from TRBV5-6 and TRBJ2-5, with TRBD1 matching 9 bases. This CDR3 comprises 15 residues. V gave up 3 bases and J gave up 5 bases; unmatched junction bases: 8. Germline lookup yields CDR1 SGHDT and CDR2 YYEEEE. The CDR3 coding sequence is TGTGCCAGCAGCTCCAGGACAGGGGAGTGGGAGACCCAGTACTTC. As protein: CASSSRTGEWETQYF.

This clone was recorded once. The chain couples TRBV5-6 to TRBJ2-3, with D uncertain. Germline V lookup: CDR1 SGHDT, CDR2 YYEEEE. CDR3 length equals 15 residues. Trimming left V 0 bases short and J 2 bases short, with 10 bases between. CDR3 sequence reads: CASSLGTLFTDTQYF. DNA for the CDR3: TGTGCCAGCAGCTTGGGGACCCTGTTCACAGATACGCAGTATTTT.

The chain employs TRBV12-5 and TRBJ2-1; D not certain. The CDR3 extends over 14 amino acids. The germline V gene has CDR1 LGHNT and CDR2 FRNRAP. The V gene lost 4 bases and the J gene lost 2 bases, with 9 bases spanning the gap. The CDR3 here is CASGYGLPYNEQFF. CDR3 bases: TGTGCTAGTGGTTATGGGCTCCCCTACAATGAGCAGTTCTTC.

The chain employs TRBV5-1 and TRBJ1-2, with a weak D call TRBD1 (6 bases). This CDR3 region has 12 residues. Germline CDR1 is SGHRS and CDR2 is YFSETQ. Trimming took 5 bases from V and 3 from J, leaving 8 bases between them. CDR3: CASRAGDYGYTF. CDR3 sequence (DNA): TGCGCCAGCAGGGCAGGGGACTATGGCTACACCTTC.

The chain has TRBV7-8 and TRBJ1-1; D possibly corresponds to TRBD1 (5 bases). The V end lost 5 bases, the J end lost 5 bases, and 15 bases lay between the germline ends. There are 14 residues in the CDR3. The V gene's germline CDR1 is SGHVS and CDR2 FQNEAQ. CDR3 in amino acids: CASSTTTGGTEAFF. CDR3 in DNA: TGTGCCAGCAGCACAACTACCGGGGGAACTGAAGCTTTCTTT.

V is TRBV12-5 and J is TRBJ2-5; D could derive from TRBD1 or TRBD2 (5 bases each). CDR1 and CDR2 from the germline V gene are LGHNT and FRNRAP. This CDR3 spans 15 amino acids. V shed 5 bases and J shed 1 base, with 14 bases lying between them. CDR3 protein: CASGPGDGPQETQYF. The CDR3 bases are TGTGCTAGTGGTCCCGGGGACGGACCCCAAGAGACCCAGTACTTC.